The 28 T cell receptor beta chains presented below share a single source sample, sequenced in a study of shared clonotypes between healthy human individuals. The repertoire was sequenced with immunoSEQ multiplex PCR; TCRdb's copy has only in-frame clones and lacks some. Among under 2.5 million clones listed, 85% to 95% were seen once. The sequencing input was naive CD4+ T cells from PBMCs. Subset defined: CD45RA+ positively selected. These receptors were taken from a man between 18 and 35 years old in good health. Some clones in this sample may be carry-over from other donors' samples.

The chain employs TRBV28 and TRBJ2-5; no clear D. V was pared by 8 bases and J by 5 bases, with 15 bases between. This CDR3 has 13 residues. Germline CDR1 is MDHEN and CDR2 is SYDVKM. This chain's CDR3 is CASSGTPWETQYF. As DNA, the CDR3 is TGTGCCAGCTCAGGAACCCCCTGGGAGACCCAGTACTTC.

The chain carries TRBV27 and TRBJ2-7, with D maybe TRBD2 (5 bases). Germline V gene sequence: CDR1 MNHEY, CDR2 SMNVEV (reference sequence). CDR3 size: 15 residues. With 6 bases removed from V and 0 bases from J, the gap between germline ends came to 15 bases. CDR3 sequence (DNA): TGTGCCAGCAGCAAAGTTCCGGGGTCCTCCTACGAGCAGTACTTC. Its translation: CASSKVPGSSYEQYF.

The chain combines TRBV5-4 with TRBJ2-2, with 9 bases fitting TRBD1. Per the germline V gene, CDR1 is SGHNT and CDR2 is YYREEE (reference sequence). This CDR3 has 16 residues. The V gene end was trimmed by 3 bases and the J gene end by 4 bases; junction bases not matched to a gene: 7. CDR3 nucleotide sequence: TGTGCCAGCAGCTACGGGACAGGGTCAGTCACCGGGGAGCTGTTTTTT. Translation: CASSYGTGSVTGELFF.

The chain has TRBV7-2 and TRBJ2-5; TRBD2 agrees at 8 bases. V trimming: 3 bases; J trimming: 5 bases; junction bases outside the gene matches: 5. The CDR3 is made up of 14 amino acids. In germline, CDR1 is SGHTA, CDR2 FQGNSA. CDR3 sequence: CASSFNPGGETQYF. In DNA form, the CDR3 reads TGTGCCAGCAGCTTCAACCCGGGAGGGGAGACCCAGTACTTC.

In nucleotides, the CDR3 is TGCGCCAGCAGCCGACAGGGGAGTTATACAGATACGCAGTATTTT. It yields the protein CASSRQGSYTDTQYF. The rearrangement uses TRBV4-3 and TRBJ2-3; 8 bases agree with TRBD1. Germline CDR1 and CDR2: LGHNA and YSLEER. This CDR3 is built from 15 residues. Unmatched junction bases numbered 6, after V lost 4 bases and J lost 3 bases.

The chain uses TRBV6-6 and TRBJ2-5; D is unresolved. V gave up 7 bases and J gave up 2 bases, with 20 bases separating them. The CDR3 covers 16 residues. In germline, CDR1 is MNHNY, CDR2 SVGAGI (reference sequence). The CDR3 bases are TGTGCCAGCACGGAATACCGATCCCGGCCACAAGAGACCCAGTACTTC. The encoded protein is CASTEYRSRPQETQYF.

The chain recombines TRBV10-3 with TRBJ1-2, with D possibly TRBD1 on 6 matching bases. CDR3 size: 14 residues. Germline assignment: CDR1 ENHRY and CDR2 SYGVKD. Trimming took 3 bases from V and 4 from J, leaving 12 bases between them. CDR3 sequence reads: CAISDWEGGYGYTF. The CDR3 region has the DNA TGTGCCATCAGTGATTGGGAAGGGGGCTATGGCTACACCTTC.

The chain couples TRBV5-1 to TRBJ2-4; 8 nucleotides line up with TRBD2. The CDR3 consists of 15 residues. In germline, CDR1 is SGHRS, CDR2 YFSETQ. Trimming took 6 bases from V and 9 from J; bases not matched to a gene: 14. The CDR3 sequence is CASTPGAGDPGIQYF. The CDR3 coding sequence is TGCGCCAGCACTCCAGGAGCGGGGGACCCAGGCATTCAGTACTTC.

V usage is TRBV7-2 and J usage is TRBJ2-3; perhaps D is TRBD1 or TRBD2 (6 bases each). Per germline, CDR1 SGHTA and CDR2 FQGNSA. V dropped 0 bases and J dropped 4 bases, with 14 bases sitting between them. This CDR3 contains 16 residues. CDR3 in amino acids: CASSLAGRRGADTQYF. CDR3 DNA sequence: TGTGCCAGCAGCTTAGCGGGCAGGAGGGGGGCAGATACGCAGTATTTT.

V and J are TRBV7-9 and TRBJ1-2, with D uncertain. The CDR3 spans 14 residues. Germline CDR1 is SEHNR and CDR2 is FQNEAQ (reference sequence). V shed 6 bases and J shed 8 bases, with 19 bases lying between them. DNA of the CDR3: TGTGCCAGCAGTAAAAGACGGTCCATCCTCGGCTACACCTTC. As protein: CASSKRRSILGYTF.

V is TRBV5-1 and J is TRBJ2-7, with TRBD1 matching over 7 bases. This CDR3 contains 14 residues. The J segment lost 4 bases and the V segment lost 4 bases, leaving 8 bases of the junction unmatched. Per the germline V gene, CDR1 is SGHRS and CDR2 is YFSETQ. The CDR3 nucleotides are TGCGCCAGCAGCCAGACCACAGGGGAATACGAGCAGTACTTC. It encodes CASSQTTGEYEQYF.

In DNA form, the CDR3 reads TGTGCCAGCAGCTTAGGGGGACTTACATATGGTGGCTACACCTTC. It specifies CASSLGGLTYGGYTF. The chain employs TRBV5-4 and TRBJ1-2, with D maybe TRBD1 (6 bases). The CDR3 covers 15 residues. The germline gives CDR1 SGHNT, CDR2 YYREEE (reference sequence). Trimming pared 2 bases from V and 7 bases from J, leaving 18 bases between.

As to this clone: The same CDR3 arises from other DNA sequences in this sample as well. The rearrangement joins TRBV28 to TRBJ1-1; D possibly corresponds to TRBD1 (5 bases). The CDR3 sequence is 13 residues long. Per germline, CDR1 MDHEN and CDR2 SYDVKM. V lost 5 bases and J lost 1, with 8 bases in between. As DNA, the CDR3 is TGTGCCAGCAGTCCAGGACAGAACACTGAAGCTTTCTTT. Protein sequence: CASSPGQNTEAFF.

The CDR3 region has the DNA TGTGCCAGTAGCCCCGATAGGCCCCACGATACGCAGTATTTT. Its translation is CASSPDRPHDTQYF. The chain couples TRBV9 to TRBJ2-3; unclear D gene. Per the germline V gene, CDR1 is SGDLS and CDR2 is YYNGEE. There are 14 residues in the CDR3. Trimming took 8 bases from V and 6 from J, leaving 19 bases between them. The full variable domain, its missing parts supplied by reference TRBV9 and TRBJ2-3, is DSGVTQTPKHLITATGQRVTLRCSPRSGDLSVYWYQQSLDQGLQFLIQYYNGEERAKGNILERFSAQQFPDLHSELNLSSLELGDSALYFCASSPDRPHDTQYFGPGTRLTVL.

V is TRBV28 and J is TRBJ2-4, with unresolved D. Germline V lookup: CDR1 MDHEN, CDR2 SYDVKM. The CDR3 contains 13 residues. Trimming stripped 5 bases from V and 5 bases from J, with 10 bases between. Here the CDR3 DNA reads TGTGCCAGCAGTCCCCGCCCCCAAAACATTCAGTACTTC. Its protein is CASSPRPQNIQYF.

V gene TRBV5-1 combines with J gene TRBJ2-3; 11 nucleotides align to TRBD2. CDR1 and CDR2 from the germline V gene are SGHRS and YFSETQ. The CDR3 is 17 residues long. The V segment lost 4 bases and the J segment 0 bases; nucleotides outside the gene matches: 7. CDR3 nucleotide sequence: TGCGCCAGCAGCGTGATAGCGGGAGGGACTAGCACAGATACGCAGTATTTT. Translated: CASSVIAGGTSTDTQYF. The full variable domain, completed using reference TRBV5-1 and TRBJ2-3, is KAGVTQTPRYLIKTRGQQVTLSCSPISGHRSVSWYQQTPGQGLQFLFEYFSETQRNKGNFPGRFSGRQFSNSRSEMNVSTLELGDSALYLCASSVIAGGTSTDTQYFGPGTRLTVL.

This clone was observed a handful of times. The same CDR3 is also encoded by other DNA sequences in this sample. This chain links TRBV11-3 with TRBJ1-1; D unclear. With 1 base removed from V and 1 base from J, the gap between germline ends came to 4 bases. Germline CDR1 and CDR2: SGHNT and YENEEA. This CDR3 region has 13 residues. The CDR3 DNA sequence: TGTGCCAGCAGCTTAGCAGGGAACACTGAAGCTTTCTTT. Residues: CASSLAGNTEAFF. The full variable domain, completed using reference TRBV11-3 and TRBJ1-1, is EAGVVQSPRYKIIEKKQPVAFWCNPISGHNTLYWYLQNLGQGPELLIRYENEEAVDDSQLPKDRFSAERLKGVDSTLKIQPAELGDSAVYLCASSLAGNTEAFFGQGTRLTVV.

J is TRBJ2-1 and V is TRBV7-2; the D gene is possibly TRBD2 (5 bases). The CDR3 is 16 residues long. The V end was cut by 2 bases, the J end by 0 bases, with 11 bases between. Germline CDR1 and CDR2: SGHTA and FQGNSA. This chain's CDR3 is CASSLRGRLSYNEQFF. DNA of the CDR3: TGTGCCAGCAGCTTAAGAGGGCGGCTCTCCTACAATGAGCAGTTCTTC.

The V gene is TRBV6-4, the J gene TRBJ1-2; D gene ambiguous. Per the germline V gene, CDR1 is MRHNA and CDR2 is SNTAGT. V dropped 2 bases and J dropped 3 bases, with 7 bases sitting between them. The CDR3 is 13 amino acids. Here the CDR3 reads CASSDRAHYGYTF. The CDR3 DNA sequence: TGTGCCAGCAGTGACAGGGCGCACTATGGCTACACCTTC.

The chain recombines TRBV28 with TRBJ2-7, with D unresolved. The V gene's germline CDR1 is MDHEN and CDR2 SYDVKM. V lost 4 bases and J 0 bases, leaving 7 bases between the germline ends. The CDR3 extends over 13 amino acids. In DNA, the CDR3 is TGTGCCAGCAGTTCATTCACCTCCTACGAGCAGTACTTC. Residues: CASSSFTSYEQYF.

On this clone: Other DNA sequences in the sample encode the same CDR3. The chain combines TRBV5-6 with TRBJ2-7; either TRBD1 or TRBD2 may fit D (5 bases each). Looked up from germline, CDR1 is SGHDT and CDR2 is YYEEEE. This CDR3 is built from 12 residues. V was clipped by 0 bases and J by 4 bases, with 5 bases between them. CDR3: CASSLGGYEQYF. The CDR3, as DNA: TGTGCCAGCAGCTTGGGGGGGTACGAGCAGTACTTC.

As for this clone: Other nucleotide sequences in the sample specify the same CDR3. The V call is TRBV9, the J call TRBJ1-2, with a tentative D call TRBD1 (6 bases). The CDR3 runs to 14 residues. V shed 0 bases and J shed 4 bases, with 10 bases lying between them. Looked up from germline, CDR1 is SGDLS and CDR2 is YYNGEE. CDR3 nucleotides: TGTGCCAGCAGCGTAGCTACAGGGTCCTATGGCTACACCTTC. It is translated as CASSVATGSYGYTF. Full variable domain (remainder filled in from reference TRBV9 and TRBJ1-2): DSGVTQTPKHLITATGQRVTLRCSPRSGDLSVYWYQQSLDQGLQFLIQYYNGEERAKGNILERFSAQQFPDLHSELNLSSLELGDSALYFCASSVATGSYGYTFGSGTRLTVV.

In DNA form, the CDR3 reads TGCAGCGTCGCCGACGGTTGGTACCAAGAGACCCAGTACTTC. Its protein is CSVADGWYQETQYF. V is TRBV29-1 and J is TRBJ2-5; D is undetermined. The ends were cut back, 6 bases at V and 0 bases at J, with 14 bases in the middle. Per the germline V gene, CDR1 is SQVTM and CDR2 is ANQGSEA. CDR3 size: 14 residues.

This clone has only one observation. The chain employs TRBV27 and TRBJ2-1; D gene ambiguous. The length of the CDR3 is 16 residues. Looked up from germline, CDR1 is MNHEY and CDR2 is SMNVEV (reference sequence). V lost 4 bases and J 1 base, leaving 14 bases between the germline ends. This CDR3 is CASSCRRRPSYNEQFF. Written as DNA, the CDR3 is TGTGCCAGCAGTTGCCGACGTAGACCATCCTACAATGAGCAGTTCTTC.

The V call is TRBV6-4, the J call TRBJ2-3, with a weak D call TRBD1 (6 bases). Germline-derived CDR1 and CDR2 are MRHNA and SNTAGT. This CDR3 spans 17 amino acids. V gave up 6 bases and J gave up 2 bases, with 21 bases separating them. The CDR3 sequence: CASSVIGGATTTDTQYF. The CDR3 region has the DNA TGTGCCAGCAGCGTCATAGGGGGAGCCACGACCACAGATACGCAGTATTTT.

The genes are TRBV18 and TRBJ2-4; no definite D call. The CDR3 loop spans 15 amino acids. Germline CDR1 KGHSH, CDR2 LQKENI. V gave up 1 base and J gave up 2 bases, with 9 bases separating them. The CDR3 nucleotides read TGTGCCAGCTCACCACTGCAGACATCCAAAAACATTCAGTACTTC. Translating it yields CASSPLQTSKNIQYF.

The rearrangement uses TRBV28 and TRBJ2-3, with 12 nucleotides matching TRBD2. The V gene end was trimmed by 7 bases and the J gene end by 9 bases; junction bases not matched to a gene: 11. The CDR3 totals 15 residues. Germline V gives CDR1 MDHEN, CDR2 SYDVKM. The CDR3 here is CASTAVASGRATQYF. CDR3 coding DNA: TGTGCCAGCACTGCTGTAGCTAGCGGGAGGGCCACGCAGTATTTT.

On this clone: Other DNA sequences in the same sample also yield this CDR3. This sequence joins TRBV2 and TRBJ1-5; D call uncertain. This CDR3 region has 14 residues. The V gene's germline CDR1 is SNHLY and CDR2 FYNNEI. Trimming pared 1 base from V and 0 bases from J, leaving 4 bases between. The CDR3 here is CASSEGYSNQPQHF. In DNA form, the CDR3 reads TGTGCCAGCAGTGAAGGTTATAGCAATCAGCCCCAGCATTTT.